The source of this T cell receptor (beta chain) is a study of cytomegalovirus exposure and HLA in healthy donors. Overall study results and limits: For cytomegalovirus status, the classifier reportedly gave diagnoses with high specificity and sensitivity. In vitro checks showed that a few CMV-associated chains really do target CMV antigens.

PCR was performed using 60 Vbeta and 13 Jbeta primers. Repertoires were generated with immunoSEQ multiplex PCR, while TCRdb's copy carries only in-frame clones and drops some. The sample comprises 150,000 to 200,000 clones, under 80% of which are singletons, and around 3.1% rests with the top ten. CDR3 length equals 14 residues. Per the germline V gene, CDR1 is SGHTA and CDR2 is FQGNSA. With 5 bases clipped from V and 5 bases from J, the junction kept 6 bases outside the gene matches. With respect to this clone: Its antigen is not known.

This TCR came from a female donor in good health and CMV-seronegative. V and J are TRBV7-2 and TRBJ1-5, with 7 bases lining up with TRBD1. Sequences were obtained from PBMCs. This CDR3 is CASSPRQGDQPQHF. The CDR3 DNA is TGTGCCAGCAGCCCACGACAGGGAGATCAGCCCCAGCATTTT.